These 10 T cell receptor beta chains originate from one sample sequenced in a study of cytomegalovirus exposure and HLA in healthy donors. The PCR contained 60 Vbeta and 13 Jbeta primers. Produced via immunoSEQ multiplex PCR; TCRdb's table is partial and in-frame only. The table for this sample gives some 71,000 clones. The specimen sequenced was PBMCs. Receptors were obtained from a woman under 40 in good health and CMV-seronegative.

The chain joins TRBV11-2 to TRBJ1-2; D is possibly TRBD1 (5 bases). This CDR3 is 12 amino acids long. Germline V gene lookup returns CDR1 SGHAT and CDR2 FQNNGV. Deletions cut 6 bases from V and 2 bases from J, with 7 bases between. DNA for the CDR3: TGTGCCAGCAGTCGACAGAACTATGGCTACACCTTC. Amino acids: CASSRQNYGYTF.

The chain joins TRBV6-5 to TRBJ2-7, with no clear D. Germline values: CDR1 MNHEY, CDR2 SVGAGI. V was pared by 4 bases and J by 3 bases, with 13 bases between. The CDR3 is made up of 14 amino acids. The DNA for the CDR3 is TGTGCCAGCAGTTTGGGCCCTGGGCACTACGAGCAGTACTTC. Translation: CASSLGPGHYEQYF.

The CDR3 sequence: CAWKGDYRVAEQYF. CDR3 sequence (DNA): TGTGCCTGGAAAGGGGACTACAGGGTAGCCGAGCAGTACTTC. The chain recombines TRBV30 with TRBJ2-7, with D possibly being TRBD2 (7 bases). This CDR3 comprises 14 residues. Germline V lookup: CDR1 GTSNPN, CDR2 SVGIG (reference sequence). Trimming cost V 4 bases and J 6 bases, with 19 bases left between them.

The rearrangement links TRBV30 to TRBJ2-5; D ambiguous. The tail of the sequence fits TRBJ2-7 better, so the J call may be wrong. Germline CDR1 GTSNPN, CDR2 SVGIG (reference sequence). CDR3 length equals 13 residues. CDR3 bases: TGTGCCTGGAGGCCCAACCCCTCCTACGAGCAGTACTTC. Its protein is CAWRPNPSYEQYF.

V gene TRBV6-1 combines with J gene TRBJ1-1, with D perhaps matching TRBD1 (6 bases). In germline, CDR1 is MNHNS, CDR2 SASEGT. V was clipped by 6 bases and J by 0 bases, with 11 bases between them. The CDR3 contains 14 residues. The CDR3 region has the DNA TGTGCCAGCAGACAGGGCTTTGTGAACACTGAAGCTTTCTTT. Its translation: CASRQGFVNTEAFF.

The chain carries TRBV2 and TRBJ2-1, with TRBD2 identical over 8 bases. The CDR3 sequence is 13 residues long. The V gene end was trimmed by 8 bases and the J gene end by 8 bases; junction bases not matched to a gene: 8. Germline V gene data show CDR1 as SNHLY and CDR2 as FYNNEI. The CDR3 region is CASYGTRVYEQFF. The CDR3 region has the DNA TGTGCCAGCTACGGGACTAGGGTTTATGAGCAGTTCTTC.

This chain links TRBV28 with TRBJ1-2; D call uncertain. Trimming stripped 11 bases from V and 4 bases from J, with 17 bases between. This CDR3 has 13 residues. CDR1 is MDHEN and CDR2 is SYDVKM in the germline V gene. CDR3 loop: CASSRTAIYGYTF. CDR3 in DNA: TGTGCCTCCTCACGGACTGCGATCTATGGCTACACCTTC.

This CDR3 reads CATRSTDRGGTGELFF. Written as DNA, the CDR3 is TGTGCCACCCGAAGTACTGACAGGGGAGGAACCGGGGAGCTGTTTTTT. V gene TRBV10-3 combines with J gene TRBJ2-2; TRBD1 matches 8 bases. Trimming took 10 bases from V and 5 from J; bases not matched to a gene: 15. CDR1 is ENHRY, CDR2 SYGVKD, per germline. The CDR3 contains 16 residues.

The chain is built from TRBV30 and TRBJ2-5; TRBD1 agrees at 9 bases. The DNA end favors TRBJ2-7, so the J call may be wrong. Germline V CDR1 and CDR2: GTSNPN, SVGIG (reference sequence). The CDR3 extends over 12 amino acids. DNA of the CDR3: TGTGCCTGGAGCGAGACAGGGGGCGAGCAGTACTTC. It is translated as CAWSETGGEQYF.

The chain joins TRBV9 to TRBJ1-2, with TRBD1 matching 9 bases. The germline V gene has CDR1 SGDLS and CDR2 YYNGEE. The CDR3 is 14 amino acids. Trimming at V came to 3 bases and at J to 6 bases, leaving 6 bases not matched to a gene. CDR3 bases: TGTGCCAGCAGCGCCCCGGGACAGGGAGATGGCTACACCTTC. Translating it yields CASSAPGQGDGYTF.